This T cell receptor beta chain was retrieved from a study of shared clonotypes between healthy human individuals. Germline CDR1 is MNHNY and CDR2 is SVGAGI (reference sequence). The CDR3 contains 13 residues. V was clipped by 2 bases and J by 1 base, with 6 bases between them. Assay used: immunoSEQ multiplex PCR; TCRdb lists only in-frame clones, some missing. The data contain approximately 2.4 million clones, approximately 94% of them singletons. Worth noting for this clone: Its antigen is currently unknown.

Findings of the study overall: The study found about 5% of naive CD4 clonotypes shared across a few donors.

This receptor was taken from a young man in good health. The sample taken for sequencing was naive CD4+ T cells sorted from blood. Subset described: CD45RA+ positively selected. The genes are TRBV6-6 and TRBJ2-7; D is uncertain. In DNA form, the CDR3 reads TGTGCCAGCAGTTACGACGGTTCCTACGAGCAGTACTTC. The encoded protein is CASSYDGSYEQYF.